The T cell receptor beta chain described here comes from a study of CD8 T cells in ankylosing spondylitis. TCRdb fed the 5' RACE reads into MiXCR, producing one record per CDR3 protein. Here the sample spans a few hundred thousand distinct CDR3 sequences, approximately 20% being singletons. CDR1 is SGHTA and CDR2 is FQGTGA in the germline V gene. This CDR3 is 15 amino acids long. Findings of the study overall: Reportedly, matched ankylosing spondylitis synovial fluid was significantly enriched for disease-linked clones. Previously reported in reactive arthritis synovial fluid and blood were some of the motif variants.

Remarks on this clonotype: Antigen unknown. Germline and junction disagree at one end, which may indicate a read error.

The sequence was obtained from a male donor with ankylosing spondylitis or in good health (not recorded which). V and J are TRBV7-3 and TRBJ1-1, with a tentative D call TRBD1 (5 bases). The specimen was blood, either unsorted or a sorted T cell fraction (not recorded which). CDR3 sequence reads: CASSFPRDLNTVAFF. The DNA of the CDR3 is TGTGCCAGCAGCTTTCCGCGGGACTTGAACACTGTAGCTTTCTTT. The variable domain in full, completed from reference TRBV7-3 and TRBJ1-1, reads GAGVSQTPSNKVTEKGKYVELRCDPISGHTALYWYRQSLGQGPEFLIYFQGTGAADDSGLPNDRFFAVRPEGSVSTLKIQRTERGDSAVYLCASSFPRDLNTVAFFGQGTRLTVV.